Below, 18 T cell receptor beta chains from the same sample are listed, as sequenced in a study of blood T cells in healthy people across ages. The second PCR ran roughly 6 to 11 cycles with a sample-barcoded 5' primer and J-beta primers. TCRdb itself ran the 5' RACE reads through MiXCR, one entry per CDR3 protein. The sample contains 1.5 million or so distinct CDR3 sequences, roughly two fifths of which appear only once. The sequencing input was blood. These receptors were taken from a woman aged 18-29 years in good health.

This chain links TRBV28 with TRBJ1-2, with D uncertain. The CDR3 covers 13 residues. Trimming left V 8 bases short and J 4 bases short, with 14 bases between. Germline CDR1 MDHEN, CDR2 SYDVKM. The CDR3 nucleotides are TGTGCCAGCGGGTTACAGTCTATCTATGGCTACACCTTC. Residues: CASGLQSIYGYTF.

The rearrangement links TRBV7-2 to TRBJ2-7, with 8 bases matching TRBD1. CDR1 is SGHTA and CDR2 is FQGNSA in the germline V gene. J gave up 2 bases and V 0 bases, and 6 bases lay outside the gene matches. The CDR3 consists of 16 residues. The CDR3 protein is CASSLAGQVTTYEQYF. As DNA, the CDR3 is TGTGCCAGCAGCTTAGCGGGACAGGTTACAACCTACGAGCAGTACTTC.

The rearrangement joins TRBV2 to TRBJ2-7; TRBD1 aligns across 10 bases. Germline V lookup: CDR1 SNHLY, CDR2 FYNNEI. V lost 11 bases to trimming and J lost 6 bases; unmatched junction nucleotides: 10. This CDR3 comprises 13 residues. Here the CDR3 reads CASRGGQGREQYF. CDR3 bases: TGTGCCTCACGGGGGGGACAGGGGCGCGAGCAGTACTTC.

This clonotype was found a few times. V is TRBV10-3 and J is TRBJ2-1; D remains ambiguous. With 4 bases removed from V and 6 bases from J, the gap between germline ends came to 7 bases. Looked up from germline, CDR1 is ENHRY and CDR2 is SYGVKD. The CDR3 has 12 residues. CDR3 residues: CAISGSANEQFF. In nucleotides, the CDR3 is TGTGCCATCAGTGGAAGCGCCAATGAGCAGTTCTTC.

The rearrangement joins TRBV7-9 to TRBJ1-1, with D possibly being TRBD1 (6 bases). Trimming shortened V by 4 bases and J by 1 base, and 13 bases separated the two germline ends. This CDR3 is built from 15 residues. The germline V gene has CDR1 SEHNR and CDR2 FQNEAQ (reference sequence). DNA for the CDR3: TGTGCCAGCAGCTCCAAGGCCAGGGGGAACACTGAAGCTTTCTTT. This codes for CASSSKARGNTEAFF.

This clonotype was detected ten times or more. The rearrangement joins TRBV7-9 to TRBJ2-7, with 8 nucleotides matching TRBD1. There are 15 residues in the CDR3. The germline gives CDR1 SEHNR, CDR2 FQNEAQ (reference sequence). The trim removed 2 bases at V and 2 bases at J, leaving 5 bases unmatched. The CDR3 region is CASSLQGTGAYEQYF. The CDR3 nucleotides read TGTGCCAGCAGCTTACAGGGGACAGGTGCCTACGAGCAGTACTTC.

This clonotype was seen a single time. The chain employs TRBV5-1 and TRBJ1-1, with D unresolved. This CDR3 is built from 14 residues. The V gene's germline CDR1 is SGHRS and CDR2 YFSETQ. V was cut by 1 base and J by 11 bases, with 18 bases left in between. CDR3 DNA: TGCGCCAGCAGCTTGTCTCCCAGCCAATATGAGGCTTTCTTT. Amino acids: CASSLSPSQYEAFF.

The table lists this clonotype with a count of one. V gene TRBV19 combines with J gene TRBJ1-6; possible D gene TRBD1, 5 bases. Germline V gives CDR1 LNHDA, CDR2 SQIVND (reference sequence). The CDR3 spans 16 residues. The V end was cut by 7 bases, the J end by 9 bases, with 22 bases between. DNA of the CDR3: TGTGCCAGTAAACAAAGCGGCAGGGCCCGGGGTTCACCCCTCCACTTT. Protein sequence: CASKQSGRARGSPLHF.

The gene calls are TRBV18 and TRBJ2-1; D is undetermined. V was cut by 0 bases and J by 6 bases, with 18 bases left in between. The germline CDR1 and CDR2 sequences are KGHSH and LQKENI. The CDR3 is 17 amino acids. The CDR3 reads CASSPPRQAPFSNEQFF. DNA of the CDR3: TGTGCCAGCTCACCACCGCGGCAGGCCCCCTTTAGCAATGAGCAGTTCTTC.

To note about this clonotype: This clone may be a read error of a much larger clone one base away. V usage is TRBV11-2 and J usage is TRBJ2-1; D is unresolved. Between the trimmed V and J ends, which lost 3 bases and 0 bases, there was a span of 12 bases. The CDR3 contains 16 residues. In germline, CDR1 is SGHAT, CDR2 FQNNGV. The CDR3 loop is CASSFSDPSSYNEQFF. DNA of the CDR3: TGTGCCAGCAGCTTCAGTGACCCGAGCTCCTACAATGAGCAGTTCTTC. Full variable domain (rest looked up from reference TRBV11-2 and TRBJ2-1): EAGVAQSPRYKIIEKRQSVAFWCNPISGHATLYWYQQILGQGPKLLIQFQNNGVVDDSQLPKDRFSAERLKGVDSTLKIQPAKLEDSAVYLCASSFSDPSSYNEQFFGPGTRLTVL.

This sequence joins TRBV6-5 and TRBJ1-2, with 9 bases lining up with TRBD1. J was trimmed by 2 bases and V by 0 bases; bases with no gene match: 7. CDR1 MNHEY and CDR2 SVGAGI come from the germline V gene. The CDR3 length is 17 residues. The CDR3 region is CASSYSGGTGRNYGYTF. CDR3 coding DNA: TGTGCCAGCAGTTACTCTGGGGGGACAGGGCGAAACTATGGCTACACCTTC.

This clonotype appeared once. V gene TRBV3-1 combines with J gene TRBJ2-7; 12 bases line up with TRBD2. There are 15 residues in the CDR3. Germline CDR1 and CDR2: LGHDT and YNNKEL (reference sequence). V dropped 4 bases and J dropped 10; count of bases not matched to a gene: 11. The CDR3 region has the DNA TGTGCCAGCAGCCGACTAGCGGGGGTGGAGGAGGCCCAGTACTTC. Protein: CASSRLAGVEEAQYF.

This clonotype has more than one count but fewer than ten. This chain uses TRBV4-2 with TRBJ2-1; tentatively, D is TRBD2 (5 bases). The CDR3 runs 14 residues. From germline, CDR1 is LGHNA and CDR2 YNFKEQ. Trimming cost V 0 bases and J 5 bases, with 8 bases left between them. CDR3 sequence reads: CASSQEWRDNEQFF. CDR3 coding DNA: TGTGCCAGCAGCCAAGAGTGGCGGGACAATGAGCAGTTCTTC.

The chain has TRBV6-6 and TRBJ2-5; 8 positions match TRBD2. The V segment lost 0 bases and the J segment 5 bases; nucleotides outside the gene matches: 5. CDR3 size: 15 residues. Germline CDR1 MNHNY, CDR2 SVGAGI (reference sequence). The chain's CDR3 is CASSYSGTRMETQYF. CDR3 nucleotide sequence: TGTGCCAGCAGTTACTCTGGGACTAGAATGGAGACCCAGTACTTC.

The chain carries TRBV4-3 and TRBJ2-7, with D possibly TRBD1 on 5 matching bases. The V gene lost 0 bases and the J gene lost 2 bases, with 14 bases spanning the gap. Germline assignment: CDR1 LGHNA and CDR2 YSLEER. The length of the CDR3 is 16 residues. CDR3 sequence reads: CASSQETAIGAYEQYF. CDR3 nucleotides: TGCGCCAGCAGCCAAGAGACAGCTATTGGGGCCTACGAGCAGTACTTC.

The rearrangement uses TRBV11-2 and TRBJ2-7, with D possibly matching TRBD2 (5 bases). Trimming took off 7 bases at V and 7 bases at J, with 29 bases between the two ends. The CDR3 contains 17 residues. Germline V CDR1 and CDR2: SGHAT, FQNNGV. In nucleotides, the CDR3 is TGTGCCAGCAACCTCGAGGGCGCACGAGCGTACTACAATGAGCAGTACTTC. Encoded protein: CASNLEGARAYYNEQYF.

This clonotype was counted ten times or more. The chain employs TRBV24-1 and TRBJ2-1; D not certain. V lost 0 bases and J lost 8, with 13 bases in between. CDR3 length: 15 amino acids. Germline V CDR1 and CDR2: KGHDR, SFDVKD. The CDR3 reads CATSDLPPVSHEQFF. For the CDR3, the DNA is TGTGCCACCAGTGATTTGCCTCCGGTAAGCCATGAGCAGTTCTTC.

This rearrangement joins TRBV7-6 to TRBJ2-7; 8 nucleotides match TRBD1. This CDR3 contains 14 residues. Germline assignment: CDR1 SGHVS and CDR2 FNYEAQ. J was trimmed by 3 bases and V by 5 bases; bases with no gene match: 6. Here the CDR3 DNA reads TGTGCCAGCAGCCCTCCGGACAGGGTCTACGAGCAGTACTTC. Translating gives CASSPPDRVYEQYF. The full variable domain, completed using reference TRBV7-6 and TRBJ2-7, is GAGVSQSPRYKVTKRGQDVALRCDPISGHVSLYWYRQALGQGPEFLTYFNYEAQQDKSGLPNDRFSAERPEGSISTLTIQRTEQRDSAMYRCASSPPDRVYEQYFGPGTRLTVT.